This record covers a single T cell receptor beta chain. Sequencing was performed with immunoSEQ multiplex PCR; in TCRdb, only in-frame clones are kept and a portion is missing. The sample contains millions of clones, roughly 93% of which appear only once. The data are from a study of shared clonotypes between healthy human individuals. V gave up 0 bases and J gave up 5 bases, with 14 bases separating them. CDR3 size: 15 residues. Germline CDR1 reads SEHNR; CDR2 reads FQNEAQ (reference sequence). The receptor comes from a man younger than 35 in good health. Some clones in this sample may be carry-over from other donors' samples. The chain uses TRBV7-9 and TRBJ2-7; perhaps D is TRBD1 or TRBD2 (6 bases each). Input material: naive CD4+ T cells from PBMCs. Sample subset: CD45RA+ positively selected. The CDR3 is CASSLARGIADEQYF. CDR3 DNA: TGTGCCAGCAGCTTAGCGAGGGGGATAGCGGACGAGCAGTACTTC.